This T cell receptor beta chain was found in a study of blood T cell repertoires in COVID-19. Study background: Samples representing acute and convalescent COVID-19 were sourced from the United States, Italy and Spain. The cDNA or gDNA used as material had been derived from T cells, B-cell-depleted T cells, or PBMCs.

This CDR3 spans 15 amino acids. Trimming cost V 2 bases and J 1 base; bases outside gene matches: 5. Germline-derived CDR1 and CDR2 are MDHEN and SYDVKM. Which cohort a participant joined came from the clinical history participants gave. The table came from immunoSEQ multiplex PCR; TCRdb's copy has only in-frame clones and leaves some out. The sample shows about 310,000 clones, 90% of them seen only once. This chain joins TRBV28 and TRBJ2-7; 7 bases align to TRBD2. This sequence was found in a woman aged 18-29 years with acute COVID-19. Sample: PBMCs or T cells enriched from blood (not recorded which). In DNA form, the CDR3 reads TGTGCCAGCAGTTTAGTCCTAGCGGAATCCTACGAGCAGTACTTC. This translates into CASSLVLAESYEQYF.